The 24 T cell receptor beta chains in this list originate from one sample, sequenced in a study of T cell responses to AZD1222 COVID-19 vaccine. Measured with immunoSEQ multiplex PCR; TCRdb has only the in-frame clones, and not every one. The sample shows tens of thousands of clones, around three quarters of them seen only once. The sample in question was peripheral blood, obtained 28 days after the second AZD1222 dose. Receptors were obtained from an adult who received the AZD1222 COVID-19 vaccine.

The chain uses TRBV28 and TRBJ2-7; no clear D. V shed 6 bases and J shed 3 bases, with 21 bases lying between them. CDR3 length: 16 amino acids. Germline-derived CDR1 and CDR2 are MDHEN and SYDVKM. This CDR3 reads CASSAFLGSRFYEQYF. Written as DNA, the CDR3 is TGTGCCAGCAGCGCCTTTTTAGGGTCGCGGTTCTACGAGCAGTACTTC.

The gene calls are TRBV7-3 and TRBJ2-5; 8 bases align to TRBD2. CDR3 size: 15 residues. Trimming at V came to 4 bases and at J to 5 bases, leaving 9 bases not matched to a gene. Germline CDR1 and CDR2: SGHTA and FQGTGA. CDR3 sequence reads: CASSSVAGNLETQYF. CDR3 nucleotides: TGTGCCAGCAGCTCGGTAGCGGGGAACCTCGAGACCCAGTACTTC.

The chain links TRBV7-9 to TRBJ2-1; D not certain. Germline-derived CDR1 and CDR2 are SEHNR and FQNEAQ (reference sequence). The CDR3 loop spans 10 amino acids. V was pared by 10 bases and J by 9 bases, with 10 bases between. CDR3 region: CATMKGEQFF. CDR3 in DNA: TGTGCCACCATGAAGGGTGAGCAGTTCTTC.

V is TRBV7-2 and J is TRBJ2-1; unclear D gene. The CDR3 extends over 15 amino acids. Trimming pared 4 bases from V and 0 bases from J, leaving 10 bases between. The germline V gene has CDR1 SGHTA and CDR2 FQGNSA. CDR3 sequence reads: CASSYPPSSYNEQFF. The CDR3 nucleotides read TGTGCCAGCAGCTATCCCCCAAGCTCCTACAATGAGCAGTTCTTC.

The chain joins TRBV18 to TRBJ2-1, with TRBD1 matching 7 bases. This CDR3 comprises 15 residues. In germline, CDR1 is KGHSH, CDR2 LQKENI. J gave up 2 bases and V 2 bases, and 3 bases lay outside the gene matches. CDR3: CASSPSTGAYNEQFF. The CDR3 bases are TGTGCCAGCTCACCATCCACAGGGGCCTACAATGAGCAGTTCTTC.

This clone has only a few counts. The chain has TRBV29-1 and TRBJ2-1; TRBD2 aligns across 10 bases. Germline loops: CDR1 SQVTM, CDR2 ANQGSEA. V trimming: 4 bases; J trimming: 11 bases; junction bases outside the gene matches: 5. This CDR3 region has 12 residues. CDR3 region: CSVVQREGKQFF. As DNA, the CDR3 is TGCAGCGTTGTCCAGCGGGAGGGAAAGCAGTTCTTC.

The V and J genes are TRBV27 and TRBJ1-2; D gene ambiguous. The V end lost 5 bases, the J end lost 6 bases, and 13 bases lay between the germline ends. There are 13 residues in the CDR3. CDR1 and CDR2 from the germline V gene are MNHEY and SMNVEV (reference sequence). CDR3 sequence (DNA): TGTGCCAGCAGTCTCCTCGGCTCAGATGGCTACACCTTC. This gives the protein CASSLLGSDGYTF.

In DNA, the CDR3 is TGTGCCTGGAGTGAAACTGAAGCTTTCTTT. It codes for CAWSETEAFF. The rearrangement joins TRBV30 to TRBJ1-1; D is unresolved. V lost 1 base to trimming and J lost 5 bases, with 2 bases between them. From germline, CDR1 is GTSNPN and CDR2 SVGIG (reference sequence). This CDR3 contains 10 residues.

The rearrangement joins TRBV5-1 to TRBJ2-1; D gene uncertain. The CDR3 is 12 amino acids. Germline V gene sequence: CDR1 SGHRS, CDR2 YFSETQ. Trimming cost V 6 bases and J 4 bases, with 8 bases left between them. This CDR3 is CASTLGYNEQFF. The CDR3 bases are TGCGCCAGCACCCTGGGGTACAATGAGCAGTTCTTC.

The chain carries TRBV11-2 and TRBJ1-1; TRBD1 might be the D (5 bases). Trimming took off 5 bases at V and 6 bases at J, with 10 bases between the two ends. The CDR3 totals 12 residues. CDR1 SGHAT and CDR2 FQNNGV come from the germline V gene. The CDR3 region has the DNA TGTGCCAGCAGCCCTCGGGGGTCTGAAGCTTTCTTT. This gives the protein CASSPRGSEAFF.

The chain uses TRBV19 and TRBJ2-1, with 13 bases lining up with TRBD2. This CDR3 has 16 residues. Trimming at V came to 6 bases and at J to 0 bases, leaving 2 bases not matched to a gene. In germline, CDR1 is LNHDA, CDR2 SQIVND (reference sequence). This chain's CDR3 is CASRTSGGGSYNEQFF. DNA of the CDR3: TGTGCCAGTAGAACTAGCGGGGGGGGCTCCTACAATGAGCAGTTCTTC.

This chain uses TRBV19 with TRBJ2-3; the match to TRBD1 covers 7 bases. V was pared by 4 bases and J by 5 bases, with 15 bases of the junction left unmatched. The CDR3 covers 17 residues. From germline, CDR1 is LNHDA and CDR2 SQIVND (reference sequence). The CDR3 bases are TGTGCCAGTAGTAAACTAATGGGACAGTCCCTCGGAGATACGCAGTATTTT. As protein: CASSKLMGQSLGDTQYF.

The chain combines TRBV9 with TRBJ1-1; a possible D gene is TRBD1 (6 bases). Germline V lookup: CDR1 SGDLS, CDR2 YYNGEE. Trimming stripped 1 base from V and 1 base from J, with 20 bases between. CDR3 length: 18 residues. The CDR3 region has the DNA TGTGCCAGCAGCGTAAGTCTGGGTTGGGGGGCGGCGAACACTGAAGCTTTCTTT. This encodes CASSVSLGWGAANTEAFF.

This rearrangement joins TRBV3-1 (or the pseudogene TRBV3-2) to TRBJ1-1; perhaps TRBD1 as D (6 bases). Germline CDR1 is LGHDT and CDR2 is YNNKEL (reference sequence). Between the trimmed V and J ends, which lost 8 bases and 4 bases, there was a span of 17 bases. The CDR3 is made up of 14 amino acids. The CDR3 nucleotides read TGTGCCAGCGGGGCGGGGGGGCTTAGCACTGAAGCTTTCTTT. Protein sequence: CASGAGGLSTEAFF.

The chain couples TRBV18 to TRBJ1-3, with TRBD1 identical over 7 bases. Germline lookup yields CDR1 KGHSH and CDR2 LQKENI. V lost 1 base to trimming and J lost 6 bases; unmatched junction nucleotides: 12. There are 17 residues in the CDR3. The DNA of the CDR3 is TGTGCCAGCTCACCACGGTCCCCCGGGACAGACATAAACACCATATATTTT. It encodes CASSPRSPGTDINTIYF.

This chain links TRBV4-2 with TRBJ1-6, with no clear D. Trimming removed 0 bases at V and 7 bases at J, with 13 bases between. The CDR3 extends over 16 amino acids. Per the germline V gene, CDR1 is LGHNA and CDR2 is YNFKEQ. As DNA, the CDR3 is TGTGCCAGCAGCCAAGATGATCGGAACCCGAATTCACCCCTCCACTTT. Amino acid sequence: CASSQDDRNPNSPLHF.

The rearrangement uses TRBV7-3 and TRBJ2-2; D may be TRBD1 or TRBD2 (5 bases each). Germline V gene sequence: CDR1 SGHTA, CDR2 FQGTGA. This CDR3 comprises 15 residues. V was shortened by 0 bases and J by 3 bases, with 8 bases between the two germline ends. CDR3 sequence: CASSLTGVDTGELFF. The CDR3 DNA reads TGTGCCAGCAGCTTAACGGGGGTCGACACCGGGGAGCTGTTTTTT.

The chain carries TRBV4-2 and TRBJ1-2; 7 positions agree with TRBD1. The CDR3 covers 16 residues. Germline V gene data show CDR1 as LGHNA and CDR2 as YNFKEQ. With 6 bases clipped from V and 4 bases from J, the junction kept 14 bases outside the gene matches. The CDR3 protein is CASSPTGDSFFYGYTF. CDR3 coding DNA: TGTGCCAGCAGTCCAACTGGGGACAGTTTTTTCTATGGCTACACCTTC.

This clone was seen a handful of times. The V gene is TRBV7-9, the J gene TRBJ2-1, with unresolved D. The germline V gene has CDR1 SEHNR and CDR2 FQNEAQ (reference sequence). The CDR3 runs to 12 residues. V was cut by 1 base and J by 4 bases, with 2 bases left in between. The CDR3 DNA follows: TGTGCCAGCAGCTTAGGGTACAATGAGCAGTTCTTC. Translated, it gives CASSLGYNEQFF.

This clone was recorded once. The CDR3 region has the DNA TGTGCCAGCAGCTTATCATCCAGGGGGTCGTCCCAAAATGAGCAGTTCTTC. Amino acids: CASSLSSRGSSQNEQFF. The V gene is TRBV7-8, the J gene TRBJ2-1; 7 nucleotides match TRBD1. Germline V gives CDR1 SGHVS, CDR2 FQNEAQ. The CDR3 totals 17 residues. With V trimmed by 2 bases and J by 7 bases, 14 bases remained unmatched.

The sample holds one count of this clone. This sequence joins TRBV6-5 and TRBJ2-1, with 9 bases that match TRBD1. CDR3 length: 15 amino acids. Looked up from germline, CDR1 is MNHEY and CDR2 is SVGAGI. V lost 7 bases and J lost 5; bases outside the gene matches: 9. The DNA for the CDR3 is TGTGCCAGCAAACGTCGGGGGGACAGGGACAATGAGCAGTTCTTC. It codes for CASKRRGDRDNEQFF.

The J gene is TRBJ2-3, the V gene TRBV5-6, with D maybe TRBD2 (5 bases). The ends were cut back, 1 base at V and 2 bases at J, with 8 bases in the middle. In germline, CDR1 is SGHDT, CDR2 YYEEEE. This CDR3 is 14 amino acids long. The CDR3: CASSLYGITDTQYF. Written as DNA, the CDR3 is TGTGCCAGCAGCTTGTACGGGATCACAGATACGCAGTATTTT. Together with reference TRBV5-6 and TRBJ2-3, the CDR3 gives the full variable domain: DAGVTQSPTHLIKTRGQQVTLRCSPKSGHDTVSWYQQALGQGPQFIFQYYEEEERQRGNFPDRFSGHQFPNYSSELNVNALLLGDSALYLCASSLYGITDTQYFGPGTRLTVL.

The genes are TRBV7-8 and TRBJ1-5; possible D gene TRBD1, 5 bases. Per germline, CDR1 SGHVS and CDR2 FQNEAQ. The length of the CDR3 is 14 residues. V lost 1 base and J lost 6, with 10 bases in between. The CDR3 here is CASSLGGGGQPQHF. In DNA form, the CDR3 reads TGTGCCAGCAGCTTAGGCGGGGGGGGTCAGCCCCAGCATTTT.

CDR3 protein: CASSLVLYEQYF. The CDR3, as DNA: TGTGCCAGCAGCTTGGTCCTCTACGAGCAGTACTTC. The chain has TRBV11-1 and TRBJ2-7, with D unresolved. Germline values: CDR1 SGHAT, CDR2 FQDESV (reference sequence). The CDR3 length is 12 residues. Trimming removed 3 bases from V and 3 bases from J, with 6 bases in between.